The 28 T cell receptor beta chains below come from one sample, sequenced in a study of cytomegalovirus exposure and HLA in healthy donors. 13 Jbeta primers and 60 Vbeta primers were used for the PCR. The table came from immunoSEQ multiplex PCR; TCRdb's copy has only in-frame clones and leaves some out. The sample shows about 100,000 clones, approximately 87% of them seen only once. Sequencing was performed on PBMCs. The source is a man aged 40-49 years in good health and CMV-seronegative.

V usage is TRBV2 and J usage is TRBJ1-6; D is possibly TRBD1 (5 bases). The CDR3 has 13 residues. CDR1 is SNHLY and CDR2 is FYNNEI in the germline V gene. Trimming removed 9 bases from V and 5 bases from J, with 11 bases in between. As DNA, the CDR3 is TGTGCCAGAAGGATCAGGGATAATTCACCCCTCCACTTT. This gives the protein CARRIRDNSPLHF.

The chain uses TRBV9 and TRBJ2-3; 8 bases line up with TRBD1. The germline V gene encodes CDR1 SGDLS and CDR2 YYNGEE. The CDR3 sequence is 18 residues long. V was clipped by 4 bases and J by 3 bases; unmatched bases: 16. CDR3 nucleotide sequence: TGTGCCAGCAGCTTCGCAATCCTCGGACAGGGTACTACAGATACGCAGTATTTT. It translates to CASSFAILGQGTTDTQYF.

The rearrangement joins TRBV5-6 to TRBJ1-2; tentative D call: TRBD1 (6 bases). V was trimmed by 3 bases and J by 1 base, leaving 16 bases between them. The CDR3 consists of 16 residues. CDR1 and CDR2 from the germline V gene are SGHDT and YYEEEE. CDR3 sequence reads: CASSSVGDIYNYGYTF. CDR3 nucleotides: TGTGCCAGCAGCTCCGTAGGGGACATTTATAACTATGGCTACACCTTC. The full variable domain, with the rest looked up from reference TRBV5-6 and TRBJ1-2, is DAGVTQSPTHLIKTRGQQVTLRCSPKSGHDTVSWYQQALGQGPQFIFQYYEEEERQRGNFPDRFSGHQFPNYSSELNVNALLLGDSALYLCASSSVGDIYNYGYTFGSGTRLTVV.

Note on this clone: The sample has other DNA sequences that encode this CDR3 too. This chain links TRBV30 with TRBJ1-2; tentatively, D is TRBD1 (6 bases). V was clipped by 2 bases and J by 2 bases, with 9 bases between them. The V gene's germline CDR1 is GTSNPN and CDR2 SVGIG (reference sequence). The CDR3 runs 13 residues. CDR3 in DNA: TGTGCCTGGAGTTTACAGGGAAACTATGGCTACACCTTC. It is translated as CAWSLQGNYGYTF.

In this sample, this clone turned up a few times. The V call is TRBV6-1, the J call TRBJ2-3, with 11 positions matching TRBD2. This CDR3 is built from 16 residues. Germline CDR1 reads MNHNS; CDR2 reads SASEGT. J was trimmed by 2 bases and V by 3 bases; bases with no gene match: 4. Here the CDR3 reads CASSESSGGPTDTQYF. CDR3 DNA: TGTGCCAGCAGTGAGTCTAGCGGGGGGCCCACAGATACGCAGTATTTT.

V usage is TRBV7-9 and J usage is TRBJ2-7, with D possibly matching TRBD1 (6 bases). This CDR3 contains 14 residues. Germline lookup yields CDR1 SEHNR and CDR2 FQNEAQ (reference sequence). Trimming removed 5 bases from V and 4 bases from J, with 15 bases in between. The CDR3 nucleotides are TGTGCCAGCAGCAAACAGGGTCCGTCGTACGAGCAGTACTTC. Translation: CASSKQGPSYEQYF.

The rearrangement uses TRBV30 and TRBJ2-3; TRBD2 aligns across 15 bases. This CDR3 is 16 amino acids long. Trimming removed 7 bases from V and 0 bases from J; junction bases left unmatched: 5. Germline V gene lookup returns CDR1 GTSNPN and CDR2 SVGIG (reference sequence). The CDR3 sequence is CASGLAGGSSTDTQYF. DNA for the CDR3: TGTGCCTCGGGACTAGCGGGGGGATCTAGCACAGATACGCAGTATTTT.

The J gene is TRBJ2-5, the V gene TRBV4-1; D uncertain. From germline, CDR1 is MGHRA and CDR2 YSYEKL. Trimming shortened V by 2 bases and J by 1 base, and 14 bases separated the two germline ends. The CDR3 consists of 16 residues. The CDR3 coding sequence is TGCGCCAGCAGCCAATCAGGTGGGCGTACCCAAGAGACCCAGTACTTC. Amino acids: CASSQSGGRTQETQYF.

The CDR3, as DNA: TGTGCCACCCTGGGGCAGGGGGCCAATGAGCAGTTCTTC. This translates into CATLGQGANEQFF. J is TRBJ2-1 and V is TRBV6-9; 8 bases agree with TRBD1. CDR3 size: 13 residues. Looked up from germline, CDR1 is MNHGY and CDR2 is SVAAGI. Losses at the gene ends were 10 bases for V and 6 bases for J; bases not matched to a gene: 8.

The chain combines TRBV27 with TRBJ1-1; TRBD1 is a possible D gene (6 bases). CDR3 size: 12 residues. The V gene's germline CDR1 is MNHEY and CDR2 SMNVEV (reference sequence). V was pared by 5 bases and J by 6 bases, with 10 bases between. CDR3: CASSQGFSEAFF. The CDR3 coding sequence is TGTGCCAGCAGTCAGGGGTTTTCTGAAGCTTTCTTT.

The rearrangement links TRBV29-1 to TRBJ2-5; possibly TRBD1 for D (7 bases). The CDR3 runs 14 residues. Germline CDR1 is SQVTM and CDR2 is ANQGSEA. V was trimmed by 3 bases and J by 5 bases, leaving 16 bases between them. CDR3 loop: CSVEWESGGETQYF. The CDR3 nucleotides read TGCAGCGTTGAGTGGGAATCAGGGGGGGAGACCCAGTACTTC. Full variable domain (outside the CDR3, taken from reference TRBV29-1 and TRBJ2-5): SAVISQKPSRDICQRGTSLTIQCQVDSQVTMMFWYRQQPGQSLTLIATANQGSEATYESGFVIDKFPISRPNLTFSTLTVSNMSPEDSSIYLCSVEWESGGETQYFGPGTRLLVL.

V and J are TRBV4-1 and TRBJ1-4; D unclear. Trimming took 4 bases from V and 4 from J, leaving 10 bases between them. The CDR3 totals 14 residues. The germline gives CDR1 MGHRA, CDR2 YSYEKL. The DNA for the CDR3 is TGCGCCAGCAGCCTAGCAAGCTTTAATGAAAAACTGTTTTTT. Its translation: CASSLASFNEKLFF.

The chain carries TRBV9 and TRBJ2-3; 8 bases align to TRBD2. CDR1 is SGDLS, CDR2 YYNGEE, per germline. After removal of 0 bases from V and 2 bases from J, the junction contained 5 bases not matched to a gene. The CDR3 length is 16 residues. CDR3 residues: CASSVEGGGTTDTQYF. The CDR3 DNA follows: TGTGCCAGCAGCGTAGAGGGCGGGGGGACCACAGATACGCAGTATTTT.

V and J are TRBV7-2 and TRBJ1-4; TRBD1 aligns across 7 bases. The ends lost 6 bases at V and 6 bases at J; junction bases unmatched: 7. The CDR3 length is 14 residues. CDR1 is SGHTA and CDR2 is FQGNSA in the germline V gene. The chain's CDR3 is CASSRQGRDEKLFF. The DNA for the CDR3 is TGTGCCAGCAGTCGACAGGGACGCGATGAAAAACTGTTTTTT.

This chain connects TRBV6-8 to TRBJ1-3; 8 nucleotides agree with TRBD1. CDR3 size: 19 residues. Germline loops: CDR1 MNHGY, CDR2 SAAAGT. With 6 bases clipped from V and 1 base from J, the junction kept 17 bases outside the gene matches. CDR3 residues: CASRHGTGCRSESGNTIYF. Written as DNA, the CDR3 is TGTGCCAGCAGACACGGGACAGGATGTCGCTCCGAATCTGGAAACACCATATATTTT.

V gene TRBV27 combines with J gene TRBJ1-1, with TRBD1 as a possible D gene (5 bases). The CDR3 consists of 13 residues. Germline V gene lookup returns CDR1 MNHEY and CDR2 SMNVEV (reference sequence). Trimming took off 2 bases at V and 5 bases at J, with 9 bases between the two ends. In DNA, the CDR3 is TGTGCCAGCAGTTTACGGGAGGGGACTGAAGCTTTCTTT. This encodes CASSLREGTEAFF.

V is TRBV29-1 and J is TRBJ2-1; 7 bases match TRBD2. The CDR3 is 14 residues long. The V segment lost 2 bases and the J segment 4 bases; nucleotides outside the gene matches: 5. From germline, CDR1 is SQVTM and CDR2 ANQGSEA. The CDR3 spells CSVERAGVYNEQFF. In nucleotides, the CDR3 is TGCAGCGTTGAAAGGGCGGGGGTGTACAATGAGCAGTTCTTC.

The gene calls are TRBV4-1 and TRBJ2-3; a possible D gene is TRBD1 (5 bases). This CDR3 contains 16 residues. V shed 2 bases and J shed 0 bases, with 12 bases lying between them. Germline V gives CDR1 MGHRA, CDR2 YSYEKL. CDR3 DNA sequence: TGCGCCAGCAGCCAATCAGGGCTCCCTAGCACAGATACGCAGTATTTT. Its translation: CASSQSGLPSTDTQYF.

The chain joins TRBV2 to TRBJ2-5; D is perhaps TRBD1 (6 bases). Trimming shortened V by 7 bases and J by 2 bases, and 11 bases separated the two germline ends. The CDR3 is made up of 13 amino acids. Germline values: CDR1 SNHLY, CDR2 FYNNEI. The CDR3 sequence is CASTIDRQETQYF. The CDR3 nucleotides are TGTGCCAGCACTATAGACAGGCAAGAGACCCAGTACTTC.

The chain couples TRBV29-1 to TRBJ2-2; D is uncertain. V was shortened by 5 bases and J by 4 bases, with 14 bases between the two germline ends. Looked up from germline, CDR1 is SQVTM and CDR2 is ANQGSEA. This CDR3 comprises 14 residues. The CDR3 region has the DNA TGCAGCGTTTTACATGACTCGAGCACCGGGGAGCTGTTTTTT. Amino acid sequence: CSVLHDSSTGELFF.

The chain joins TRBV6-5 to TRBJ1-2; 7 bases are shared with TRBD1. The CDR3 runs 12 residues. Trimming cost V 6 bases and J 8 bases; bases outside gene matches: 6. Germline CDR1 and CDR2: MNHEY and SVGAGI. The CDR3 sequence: CASRTQGDGYTF. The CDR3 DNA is TGTGCCAGCAGAACCCAGGGGGACGGCTACACCTTC.

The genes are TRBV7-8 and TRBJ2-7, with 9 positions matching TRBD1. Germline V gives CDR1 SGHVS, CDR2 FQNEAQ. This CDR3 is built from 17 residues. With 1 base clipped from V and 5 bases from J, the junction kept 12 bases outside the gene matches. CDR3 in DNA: TGTGCCAGCAGCTTAGTTCCGGAGGGACAGGGAGGTCACGAGCAGTACTTC. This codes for CASSLVPEGQGGHEQYF.

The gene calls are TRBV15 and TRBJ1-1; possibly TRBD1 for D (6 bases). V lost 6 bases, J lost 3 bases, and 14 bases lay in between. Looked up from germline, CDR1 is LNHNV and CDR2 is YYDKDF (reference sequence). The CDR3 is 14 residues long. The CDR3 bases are TGTGCCACCAGTCGTGGGGGGGGCGACACTGAAGCTTTCTTT. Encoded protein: CATSRGGGDTEAFF.

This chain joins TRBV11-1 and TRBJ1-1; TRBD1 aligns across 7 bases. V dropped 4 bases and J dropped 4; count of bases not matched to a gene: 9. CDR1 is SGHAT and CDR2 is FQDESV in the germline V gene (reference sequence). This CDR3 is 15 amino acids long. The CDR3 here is CASSSLLQGSTEAFF. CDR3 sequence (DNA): TGTGCCAGCAGCTCTCTTTTACAGGGGAGCACTGAAGCTTTCTTT. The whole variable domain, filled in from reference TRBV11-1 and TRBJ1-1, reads EAEVAQSPRYKITEKSQAVAFWCDPISGHATLYWYRQILGQGPELLVQFQDESVVDDSQLPKDRFSAERLKGVDSTLKIQPAELGDSAMYLCASSSLLQGSTEAFFGQGTRLTVV.

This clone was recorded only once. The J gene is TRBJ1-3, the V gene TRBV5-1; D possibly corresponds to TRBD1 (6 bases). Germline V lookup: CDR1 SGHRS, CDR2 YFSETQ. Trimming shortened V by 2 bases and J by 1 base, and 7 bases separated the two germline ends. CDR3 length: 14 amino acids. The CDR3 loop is CASSFTGSGNTIYF. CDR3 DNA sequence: TGCGCCAGCAGCTTTACAGGGTCTGGAAACACCATATATTTT.

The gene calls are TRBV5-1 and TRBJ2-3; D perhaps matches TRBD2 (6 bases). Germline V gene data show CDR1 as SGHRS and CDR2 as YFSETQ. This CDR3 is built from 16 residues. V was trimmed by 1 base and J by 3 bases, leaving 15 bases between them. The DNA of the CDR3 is TGCGCCAGCAGCTTGTGGGGCGGGGCAGATACAGATACGCAGTATTTT. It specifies CASSLWGGADTDTQYF. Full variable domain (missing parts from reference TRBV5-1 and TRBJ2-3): KAGVTQTPRYLIKTRGQQVTLSCSPISGHRSVSWYQQTPGQGLQFLFEYFSETQRNKGNFPGRFSGRQFSNSRSEMNVSTLELGDSALYLCASSLWGGADTDTQYFGPGTRLTVL.

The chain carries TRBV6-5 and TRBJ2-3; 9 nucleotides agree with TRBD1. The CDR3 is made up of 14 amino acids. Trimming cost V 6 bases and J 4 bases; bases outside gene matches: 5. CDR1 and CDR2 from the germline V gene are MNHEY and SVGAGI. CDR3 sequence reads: CASSRRTGADTQYF. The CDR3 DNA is TGTGCCAGCAGCAGAAGGACAGGGGCAGATACGCAGTATTTT.

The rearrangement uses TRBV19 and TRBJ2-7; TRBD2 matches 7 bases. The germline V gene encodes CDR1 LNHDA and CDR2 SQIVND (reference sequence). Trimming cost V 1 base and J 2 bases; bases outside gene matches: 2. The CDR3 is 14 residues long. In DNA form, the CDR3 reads TGTGCCAGTAGTATAGGCGGGGGACCCTACGAGCAGTACTTC. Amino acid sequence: CASSIGGGPYEQYF. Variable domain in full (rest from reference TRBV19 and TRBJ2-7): DGGITQSPKYLFRKEGQNVTLSCEQNLNHDAMYWYRQDPGQGLRLIYYSQIVNDFQKGDIAEGYSVSREKKESFPLTVTSAQKNPTAFYLCASSIGGGPYEQYFGPGTRLTVT.